A single sample is the source of the 4 T cell receptor beta chains below, sequenced in a study of T cells in localized non-small cell lung cancer. Clones were read by immunoSEQ multiplex PCR, and TCRdb kept only the in-frame ones, dropping some. Among roughly 38,000 clones listed, about nine tenths were seen once. This sample comprised peripheral blood, obtained before any cancer treatment. These receptors all stem from a female donor older than 55 with stage I squamous cell lung carcinoma.

This clone has only a few counts. The V and J genes are TRBV5-1 and TRBJ1-5; perhaps TRBD1 as D (5 bases). The CDR3 totals 15 residues. The V gene lost 2 bases and the J gene lost 3 bases, with 12 bases spanning the gap. Germline CDR1 and CDR2: SGHRS and YFSETQ. CDR3 loop: CASSLRRAPNQPQHF. CDR3 nucleotides: TGCGCCAGCAGCTTACGCAGGGCCCCCAATCAGCCCCAGCATTTT.

This clone turned up a few times. The chain recombines TRBV14 with TRBJ2-7, with a possible D match to TRBD1 (6 bases). With 3 bases removed from V and 0 bases from J, the gap between germline ends came to 12 bases. The CDR3 covers 15 residues. CDR1 and CDR2 (germline): SGHDN, FVKESK. The DNA for the CDR3 is TGTGCCAGCAGCCACGGACAGTATTACTCCTACGAGCAGTACTTC. Residues: CASSHGQYYSYEQYF.

J is TRBJ2-7 and V is TRBV4-2, with TRBD1 matching over 9 bases. This CDR3 is built from 15 residues. Germline CDR1 LGHNA, CDR2 YNFKEQ. V trimming: 3 bases; J trimming: 6 bases; junction bases outside the gene matches: 9. The CDR3 coding sequence is TGTGCCAGCAGCCAGAGGGACAGGGATAGGGCCGAGCAGTACTTC. Encoded protein: CASSQRDRDRAEQYF.

The gene calls are TRBV4-1 and TRBJ1-5; D unresolved. This CDR3 contains 16 residues. From germline, CDR1 is MGHRA and CDR2 YSYEKL. Trimming cost V 0 bases and J 6 bases, with 15 bases left between them. The CDR3, as DNA: TGCGCCAGCAGCCAAGACGGAATTTGGGTGGGTCAGCCCCAGCATTTT. Translation: CASSQDGIWVGQPQHF.